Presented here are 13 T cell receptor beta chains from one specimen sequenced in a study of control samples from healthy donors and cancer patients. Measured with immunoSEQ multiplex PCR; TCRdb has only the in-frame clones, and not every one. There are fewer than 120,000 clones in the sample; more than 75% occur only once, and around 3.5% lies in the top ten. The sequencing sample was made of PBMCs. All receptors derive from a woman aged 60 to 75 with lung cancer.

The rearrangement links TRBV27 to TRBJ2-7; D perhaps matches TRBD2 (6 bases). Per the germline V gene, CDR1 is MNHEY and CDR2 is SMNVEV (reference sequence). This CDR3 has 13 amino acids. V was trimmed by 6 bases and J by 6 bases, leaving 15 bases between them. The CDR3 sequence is CASSFGREVEQYF. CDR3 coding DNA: TGTGCCAGCAGCTTCGGCAGGGAGGTCGAGCAGTACTTC.

The CDR3 bases are TGTGCCAGCACTTTGGACAGGGGAGCCCTAATCGGCTACACCTTC. It encodes CASTLDRGALIGYTF. This chain links TRBV6-5 with TRBJ1-2; 9 bases match TRBD1. This CDR3 has 15 residues. Looked up from germline, CDR1 is MNHEY and CDR2 is SVGAGI. J gave up 8 bases and V 7 bases, and 14 bases lay outside the gene matches.

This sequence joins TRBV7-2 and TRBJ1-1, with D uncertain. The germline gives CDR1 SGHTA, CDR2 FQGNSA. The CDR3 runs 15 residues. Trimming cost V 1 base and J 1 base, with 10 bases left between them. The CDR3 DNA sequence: TGTGCCAGCAGCTTAGAAGCTCGGCGGAACACTGAAGCTTTCTTT. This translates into CASSLEARRNTEAFF. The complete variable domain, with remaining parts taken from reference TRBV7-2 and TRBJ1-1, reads GAGVSQSPSNKVTEKGKDVELRCDPISGHTALYWYRQSLGQGLEFLIYFQGNSAPDKSGLPSDRFSAERTGGSVSTLTIQRTQQEDSAVYLCASSLEARRNTEAFFGQGTRLTVV.

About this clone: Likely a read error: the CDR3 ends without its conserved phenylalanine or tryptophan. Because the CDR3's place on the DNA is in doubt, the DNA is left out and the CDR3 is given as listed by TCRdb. CDR3 sequence: CATSRDTPGDGGL. The rearrangement links TRBV15 to TRBJ1-2. Germline V lookup: CDR1 LNHNV, CDR2 YYDKDF (reference sequence). The CDR3 adds up to 13 amino acids, both ends counted.

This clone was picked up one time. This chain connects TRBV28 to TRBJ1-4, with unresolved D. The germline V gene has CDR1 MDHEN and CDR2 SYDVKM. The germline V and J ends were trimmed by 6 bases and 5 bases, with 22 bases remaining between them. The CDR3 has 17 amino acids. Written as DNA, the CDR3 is TGTGCCAGCAGATCCAGGAGGAGCGACAACCGGAATGAAAAACTGTTTTTT. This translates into CASRSRRSDNRNEKLFF.

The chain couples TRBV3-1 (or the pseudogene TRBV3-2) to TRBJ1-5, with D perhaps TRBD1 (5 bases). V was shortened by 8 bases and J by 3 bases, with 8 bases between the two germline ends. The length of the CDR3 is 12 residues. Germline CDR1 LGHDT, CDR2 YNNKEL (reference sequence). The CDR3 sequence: CASGGFNQPQHF. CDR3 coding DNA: TGTGCCAGCGGGGGGTTCAATCAGCCCCAGCATTTT.

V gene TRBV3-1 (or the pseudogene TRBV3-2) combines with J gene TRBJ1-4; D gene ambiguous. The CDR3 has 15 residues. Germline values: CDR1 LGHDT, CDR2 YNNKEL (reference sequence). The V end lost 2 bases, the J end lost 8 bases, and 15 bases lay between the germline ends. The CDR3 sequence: CASSQRQPKGEKLFF. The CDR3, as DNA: TGTGCCAGCAGCCAAAGGCAGCCTAAGGGCGAAAAACTGTTTTTT.

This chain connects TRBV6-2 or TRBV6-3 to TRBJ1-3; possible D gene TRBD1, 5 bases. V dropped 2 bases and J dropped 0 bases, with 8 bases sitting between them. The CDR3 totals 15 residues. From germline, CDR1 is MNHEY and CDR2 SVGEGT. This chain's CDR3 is CASSYGGSSGNTIYF. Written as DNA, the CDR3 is TGTGCCAGCAGTTACGGGGGGAGCTCTGGAAACACCATATATTTT.

The CDR3 coding sequence is TGTGCCAGCAGCTTGGAGTGGGGACTAGATGATGAGCAGTTCTTC. Encoded protein: CASSLEWGLDDEQFF. This chain joins TRBV5-4 and TRBJ2-1, with 8 bases aligning to TRBD2. Germline-derived CDR1 and CDR2 are SGHNT and YYREEE (reference sequence). The J segment lost 8 bases and the V segment lost 0 bases, leaving 7 bases of the junction unmatched. The CDR3 has 15 amino acids.

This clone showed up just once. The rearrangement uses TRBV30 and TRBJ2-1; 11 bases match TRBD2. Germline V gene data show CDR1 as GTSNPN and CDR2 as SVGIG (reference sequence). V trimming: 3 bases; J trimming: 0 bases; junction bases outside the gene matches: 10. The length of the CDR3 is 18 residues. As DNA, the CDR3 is TGTGCCTGGAGACTGCTAGCGGGAGGTGGTGGCTCCTACAATGAGCAGTTCTTC. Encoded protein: CAWRLLAGGGGSYNEQFF.

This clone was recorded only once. Here the CDR3 DNA reads TGTGCTAGTGGTTTGGTACAAGTCATGAACACTGAAGCTTTCTTT. Translating it yields CASGLVQVMNTEAFF. The J gene is TRBJ1-1, the V gene TRBV12-5; D remains ambiguous. Germline CDR1 LGHNT, CDR2 FRNRAP. Trimming took 0 bases from V and 0 from J, leaving 8 bases between them. CDR3 size: 15 residues.

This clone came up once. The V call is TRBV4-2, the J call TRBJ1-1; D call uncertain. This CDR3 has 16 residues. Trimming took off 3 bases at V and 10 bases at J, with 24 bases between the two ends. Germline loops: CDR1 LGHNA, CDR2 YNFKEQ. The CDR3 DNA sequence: TGTGCCAGCAGCCAGGATGGTCTAGACCAGAATGGTCGAGCTTTCTTT. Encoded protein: CASSQDGLDQNGRAFF.

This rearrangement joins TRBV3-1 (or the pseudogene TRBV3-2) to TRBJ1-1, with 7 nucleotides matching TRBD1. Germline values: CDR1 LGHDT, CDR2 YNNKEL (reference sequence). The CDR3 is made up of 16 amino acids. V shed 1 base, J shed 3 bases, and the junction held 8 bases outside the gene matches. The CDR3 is CASSQGSTGVDTEAFF. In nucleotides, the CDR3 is TGTGCCAGCAGCCAAGGGTCAACAGGGGTAGACACTGAAGCTTTCTTT.